This T cell receptor (beta chain) was sequenced during a study of CD8 T cells in Susac syndrome. The authors sequenced TCR beta from blood CD8+ and CD4+ T cells. Patients with stable or active relapsing-remitting disease, all of them treatment-naive, made up the multiple sclerosis controls. Through negative isolation, CD4+ and CD8+ T cells were obtained, while TEMRA cells were enriched using FACS. cDNA came from roughly 0.53 to 1 ug RNA primed by random hexamers. Amplification of the TCR beta CDR3 was carried out by immunoSEQ multiplex PCR, which spanned a total of 54 Vbeta and 13 Jbeta segments. In TCRdb, the immunoSEQ multiplex PCR reads were re-called with MiXCR into one record per CDR3 protein. This sample carries about 130,000 distinct CDR3 sequences, more than 85% of them seen once, and the ten largest clones take approximately 0.31%. Germline V gene sequence: CDR1 DFQATT, CDR2 SNEGSKA (reference sequence). This CDR3 comprises 16 residues. V was shortened by 2 bases and J by 4 bases, with 19 bases between the two germline ends.

This TCR was sampled from a human donor with multiple sclerosis. The sequenced sample was CD8+ T cells from PBMCs. The gene calls are TRBV20-1 and TRBJ2-3, with D possibly being TRBD1 (5 bases). CDR3 coding DNA: TGCAGTGCTAGACCCAGGACCAGGGTGAGCCCAGATACGCAGTATTTT. Translating it yields CSARPRTRVSPDTQYF.